This T cell receptor (beta chain) was identified in a study of brain T cells in children with intractable seizures. Study findings and constraints: Pre- and post-surgery blood differed in depth, so pre-surgery absences may be undersampling. Patients' HCMV serostatus was unknown; virus specificity rests on CDR3 similarity alone.

TCRdb keeps only in-frame clones here, not all; method: immunoSEQ multiplex PCR. The sample includes hundreds of thousands of clones, 93% of them seen just once. Time point of the sample: blood from clinic visit 5 months post-surgery; TSC patient then seizure free. Only cases whose brain tissue showed the highest T cell transcript signatures were sequenced. Patients received at least one anti-epileptic drug before surgery. A word on this clone: Its antigen is unidentified.

CDR3 size: 19 residues. V gave up 7 bases and J gave up 0 bases; unmatched junction bases: 16. Source: peripheral blood, taken more than 4 months after surgery. This sequence originates from a boy under two years old with tuberous sclerosis and intractable seizures. The V and J genes are TRBV23-1 and TRBJ1-3; 9 bases are a match to TRBD1. TRBV23-1 is an open reading frame, and its role is uncertain. Here the CDR3 reads CASIMRDRVNLSSGNTIYF. The CDR3 region has the DNA TGCGCCAGCATCATGAGGGACAGGGTAAACTTGAGCTCTGGAAACACCATATATTTT.